The 16 T cell receptor beta chains listed next were all sequenced from one sample in a study of Ad26.COV2.S vaccination and SARS-CoV-2 variants. Sequenced by immunoSEQ multiplex PCR; TCRdb stores in-frame clones only, minus some. The sample includes some 340,000 clones, roughly 80% seen only once; the top ten take 2.1%. Specified treatment: over 15 received Ad26.COV2.S at low or high dose, single or two shots; about 5 received placebo; per-sample allocation not given. Repertoires come from day 63 after the first vaccine or placebo injection. Source: peripheral blood, taken in a trial of Ad26.COV2.S vaccine versus placebo. All receptors derive from a person aged 18-60 years who received the Ad26.COV2.S COVID-19 vaccine or a placebo.

This clone was seen just once. V gene TRBV30 combines with J gene TRBJ2-7; 7 bases align to TRBD1. Germline lookup yields CDR1 GTSNPN and CDR2 SVGIG (reference sequence). The CDR3 loop spans 13 amino acids. With V trimmed by 3 bases and J by 3 bases, 5 bases remained unmatched. CDR3 sequence (DNA): TGTGCCTGGAGCTACAGGGGACACTACGAGCAGTACTTC. Its translation is CAWSYRGHYEQYF.

The gene calls are TRBV5-1 and TRBJ2-2, with D hard to call. Trimming pared 3 bases from V and 5 bases from J, leaving 14 bases between. The length of the CDR3 is 15 residues. CDR1 SGHRS and CDR2 YFSETQ come from the germline V gene. The CDR3 loop is CASSSPYTDTGELFF. For the CDR3, the DNA is TGCGCCAGCAGCTCACCTTATACAGATACCGGGGAGCTGTTTTTT.

A single count supports this clone. The V call is TRBV7-9, the J call TRBJ1-4; 8 nucleotides align to TRBD1. V trimming: 5 bases; J trimming: 8 bases; junction bases outside the gene matches: 10. CDR3 length equals 15 residues. Germline-derived CDR1 and CDR2 are SEHNR and FQNEAQ (reference sequence). CDR3 residues: CASSHTGTGGEKLFF. The CDR3 DNA is TGTGCCAGCAGCCATACCGGGACAGGTGGGGAAAAACTGTTTTTT.

This chain connects TRBV7-6 to TRBJ1-2; D might be TRBD1 (5 bases). CDR3 length: 14 amino acids. Germline V gene data show CDR1 as SGHVS and CDR2 as FNYEAQ. V lost 5 bases, J lost 6 bases, and 16 bases lay in between. In nucleotides, the CDR3 is TGTGCCAGCAGCCCGCAGGGCAGGCGCGATGGCTACACCTTC. Translated, it gives CASSPQGRRDGYTF.

The chain couples TRBV20-1 to TRBJ1-5; D gene unclear. In germline, CDR1 is DFQATT, CDR2 SNEGSKA (reference sequence). The V end was cut by 3 bases, the J end by 1 base, with 13 bases between. This CDR3 is 15 amino acids long. CDR3: CSASGSVFSNQPQHF. CDR3 DNA sequence: TGCAGTGCTAGTGGTTCAGTTTTCAGCAATCAGCCCCAGCATTTT.

V is TRBV7-9 and J is TRBJ1-1, with D possibly being TRBD1 (5 bases). Germline loops: CDR1 SEHNR, CDR2 FQNEAQ (reference sequence). This CDR3 is 12 amino acids long. Between the trimmed V and J ends, which lost 1 base and 10 bases, there was a span of 10 bases. CDR3 region: CASSLVLGTAFF. For the CDR3, the DNA is TGTGCCAGCAGCTTAGTCCTGGGGACAGCTTTCTTT.

V is TRBV2 and J is TRBJ2-7; D tentatively reads TRBD1 or TRBD2 (6 bases each). Germline V gives CDR1 SNHLY, CDR2 FYNNEI. This CDR3 has 16 residues. The V end lost 2 bases, the J end lost 1 base, and 15 bases lay between the germline ends. The chain's CDR3 is CASSEKLGGRSYEQYF. DNA of the CDR3: TGTGCCAGCAGTGAAAAGTTGGGGGGCCGGTCCTACGAGCAGTACTTC.

This rearrangement joins TRBV7-9 to TRBJ1-4; D call uncertain. CDR1 is SEHNR and CDR2 is FQNEAQ in the germline V gene (reference sequence). This CDR3 is built from 18 residues. V shed 2 bases and J shed 4 bases, with 20 bases lying between them. The CDR3 loop reads CASSLRIYPSGDNEKLFF. In DNA form, the CDR3 reads TGTGCCAGCAGCTTACGGATCTACCCGTCCGGCGATAATGAAAAACTGTTTTTT.

The chain links TRBV12-3 or TRBV12-4 to TRBJ1-1; 10 nucleotides line up with TRBD1. This CDR3 is 12 amino acids long. The V segment lost 6 bases and the J segment 10 bases; nucleotides outside the gene matches: 5. In DNA form, the CDR3 reads TGTGCCAGCAGGGGGGACAGGGGAGGAGCTTTCTTT. Translated: CASRGDRGGAFF.

This chain joins TRBV5-8 and TRBJ1-2; maybe TRBD1 (5 bases). The CDR3 length is 15 residues. Germline V lookup: CDR1 SGHTS, CDR2 YDEGEE. The ends were cut back, 2 bases at V and 2 bases at J, with 13 bases in the middle. The CDR3 sequence: CASSFLTGQNYGYTF. CDR3 in DNA: TGTGCCAGCAGCTTCTTAACGGGGCAGAACTATGGCTACACCTTC.

The chain uses TRBV28 and TRBJ2-3; TRBD2 agrees at 7 bases. CDR1 and CDR2 (germline): MDHEN, SYDVKM. Losses at the gene ends were 6 bases for V and 0 bases for J; bases not matched to a gene: 18. This CDR3 is 19 amino acids long. CDR3: CASSPILSGDYSSTDTQYF. CDR3 bases: TGTGCCAGCAGCCCCATCCTCAGCGGGGATTATTCTAGCACAGATACGCAGTATTTT. The full variable domain, its missing parts supplied by reference TRBV28 and TRBJ2-3, is DVKVTQSSRYLVKRTGEKVFLECVQDMDHENMFWYRQDPGLGLRLIYFSYDVKMKEKGDIPEGYSVSREKKERFSLILESASTNQTSMYLCASSPILSGDYSSTDTQYFGPGTRLTVL.

This sequence joins TRBV27 and TRBJ1-2, with a tentative D call TRBD1 (6 bases). The CDR3 is 14 residues long. Germline CDR1 and CDR2: MNHEY and SMNVEV (reference sequence). Trimming pared 8 bases from V and 5 bases from J, leaving 18 bases between. DNA for the CDR3: TGTGCCAGCGCCCCCGGGGGGGCGACTTATGGCTACACCTTC. Translation gives CASAPGGATYGYTF.

The chain employs TRBV7-2 and TRBJ1-5; D perhaps matches TRBD1 (5 bases). In germline, CDR1 is SGHTA, CDR2 FQGNSA. This CDR3 has 13 residues. Trimming left V 3 bases short and J 5 bases short, with 8 bases between. CDR3: CASSLDTYQPQHF. The CDR3 DNA is TGTGCCAGCAGCTTGGACACTTATCAGCCCCAGCATTTT.

The chain recombines TRBV18 with TRBJ1-5; TRBD1 might be the D (6 bases). This CDR3 has 16 amino acids. Germline loops: CDR1 KGHSH, CDR2 LQKENI. Trimming stripped 3 bases from V and 0 bases from J, with 12 bases between. In DNA form, the CDR3 reads TGTGCCAGCTCACCGGGGGGCGTTAATAGCAATCAGCCCCAGCATTTT. Its protein is CASSPGGVNSNQPQHF.

Here the CDR3 reads CASSQDTGGQDGYTF. DNA of the CDR3: TGTGCCAGCAGCCAAGATACGGGGGGGCAGGATGGCTACACCTTC. The J gene is TRBJ1-2, the V gene TRBV4-2; the D gene is possibly TRBD1 (6 bases). Germline assignment: CDR1 LGHNA and CDR2 YNFKEQ. Trimming stripped 0 bases from V and 6 bases from J, with 14 bases between. The CDR3 has 15 residues.

On this clone: This same CDR3 is encoded by further DNA sequences in the sample. The chain has TRBV7-3 and TRBJ1-1, with D possibly matching TRBD1 (5 bases). V shed 2 bases and J shed 4 bases, with 8 bases lying between them. CDR3 size: 13 residues. The germline V gene has CDR1 SGHTA and CDR2 FQGTGA. The CDR3 sequence: CASSLGGGTEAFF. The CDR3 DNA reads as TGTGCCAGCAGCTTAGGCGGGGGCACTGAAGCTTTCTTT.